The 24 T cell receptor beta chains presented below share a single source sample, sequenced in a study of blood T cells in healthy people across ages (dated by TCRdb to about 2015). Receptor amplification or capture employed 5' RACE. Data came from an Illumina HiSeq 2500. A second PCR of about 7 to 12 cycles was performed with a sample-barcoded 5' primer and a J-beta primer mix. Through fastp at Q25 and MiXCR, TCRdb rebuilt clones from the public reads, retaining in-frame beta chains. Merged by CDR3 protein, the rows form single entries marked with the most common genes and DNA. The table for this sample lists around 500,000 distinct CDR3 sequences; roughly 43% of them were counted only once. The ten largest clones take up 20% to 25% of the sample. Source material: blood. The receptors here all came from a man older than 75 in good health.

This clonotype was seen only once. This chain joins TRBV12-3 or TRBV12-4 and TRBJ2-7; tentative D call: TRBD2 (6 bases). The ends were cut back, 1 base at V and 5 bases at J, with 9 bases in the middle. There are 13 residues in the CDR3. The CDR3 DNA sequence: TGTGCCAGCAGTTTAGGGACTAAACACGAGCAGTACTTC. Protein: CASSLGTKHEQYF.

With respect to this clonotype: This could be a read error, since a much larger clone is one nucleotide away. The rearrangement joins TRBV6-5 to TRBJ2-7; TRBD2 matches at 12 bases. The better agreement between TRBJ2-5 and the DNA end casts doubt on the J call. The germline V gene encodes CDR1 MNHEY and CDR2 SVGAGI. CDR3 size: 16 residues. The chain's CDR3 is CASSLSTSGGQGTQYF. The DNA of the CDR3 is TGTGCCAGCAGTTTATCTACTAGCGGGGGGCAAGGGACCCAGTACTTC.

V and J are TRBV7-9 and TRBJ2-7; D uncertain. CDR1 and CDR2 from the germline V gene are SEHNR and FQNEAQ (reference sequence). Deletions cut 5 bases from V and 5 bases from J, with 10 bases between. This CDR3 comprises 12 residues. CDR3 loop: CASSPSGNEQYF. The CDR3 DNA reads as TGTGCCAGCAGCCCTAGTGGGAACGAGCAGTACTTC.

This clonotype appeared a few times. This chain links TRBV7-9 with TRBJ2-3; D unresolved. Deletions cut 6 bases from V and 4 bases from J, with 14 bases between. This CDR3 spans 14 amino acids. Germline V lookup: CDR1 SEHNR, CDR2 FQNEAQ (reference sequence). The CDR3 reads CASRRLDRPDTQYF. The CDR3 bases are TGTGCCAGCAGGCGCCTTGACCGCCCAGATACGCAGTATTTT.

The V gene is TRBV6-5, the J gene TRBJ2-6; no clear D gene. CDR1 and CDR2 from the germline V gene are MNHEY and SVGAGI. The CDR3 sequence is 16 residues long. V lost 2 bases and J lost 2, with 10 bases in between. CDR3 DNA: TGTGCCAGCAGTTACCAAGGGTACCCTGGGGCCAACGTCCTGACTTTC. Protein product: CASSYQGYPGANVLTF.

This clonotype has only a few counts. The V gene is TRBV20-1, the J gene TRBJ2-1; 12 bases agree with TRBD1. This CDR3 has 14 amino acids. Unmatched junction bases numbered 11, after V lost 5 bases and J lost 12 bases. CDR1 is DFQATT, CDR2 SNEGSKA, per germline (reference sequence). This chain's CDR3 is CSAPTGQGAGGQFF. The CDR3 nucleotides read TGCAGTGCTCCTACGGGACAGGGGGCTGGGGGGCAGTTCTTC.

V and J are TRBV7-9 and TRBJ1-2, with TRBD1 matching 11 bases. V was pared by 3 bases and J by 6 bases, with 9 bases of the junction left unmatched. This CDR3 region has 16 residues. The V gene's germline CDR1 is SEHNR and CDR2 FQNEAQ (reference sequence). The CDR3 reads CASSFWTGGAYHGYTF. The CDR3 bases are TGTGCCAGCAGCTTCTGGACAGGGGGCGCATACCATGGCTACACCTTC.

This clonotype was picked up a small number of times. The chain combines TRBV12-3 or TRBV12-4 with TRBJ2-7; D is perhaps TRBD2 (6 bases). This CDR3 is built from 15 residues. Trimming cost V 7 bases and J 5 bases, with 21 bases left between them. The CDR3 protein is CASTLGQGRRDEQYF. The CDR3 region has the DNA TGTGCCAGCACCTTGGGGCAGGGAAGGAGGGACGAGCAGTACTTC.

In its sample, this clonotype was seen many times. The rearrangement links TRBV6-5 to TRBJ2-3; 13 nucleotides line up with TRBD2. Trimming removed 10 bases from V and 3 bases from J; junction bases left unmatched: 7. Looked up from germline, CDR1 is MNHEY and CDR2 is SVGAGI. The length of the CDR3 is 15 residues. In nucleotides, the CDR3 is TGTGCCATCACCGGGACTAGCGGGAAGACAGATACGCAGTATTTT. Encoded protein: CAITGTSGKTDTQYF.

This CDR3 reads CASSLDPRVAEQYF. For the CDR3, the DNA is TGTGCCAGCAGCTTAGACCCCAGGGTGGCCGAGCAGTACTTC. The chain joins TRBV7-8 to TRBJ2-4, with D possibly TRBD1 on 5 matching bases. The J call may be mistaken, given a closer DNA end match to TRBJ2-7. This CDR3 contains 14 residues. Germline-derived CDR1 and CDR2 are SGHVS and FQNEAQ.

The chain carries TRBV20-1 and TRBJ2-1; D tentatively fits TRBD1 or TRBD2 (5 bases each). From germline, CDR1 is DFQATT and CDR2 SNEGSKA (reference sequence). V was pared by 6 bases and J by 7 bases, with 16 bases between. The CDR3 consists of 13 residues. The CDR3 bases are TGCAGTGCCCCCCGGGACGCTAAAAATGAGCAGTTCTTC. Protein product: CSAPRDAKNEQFF.

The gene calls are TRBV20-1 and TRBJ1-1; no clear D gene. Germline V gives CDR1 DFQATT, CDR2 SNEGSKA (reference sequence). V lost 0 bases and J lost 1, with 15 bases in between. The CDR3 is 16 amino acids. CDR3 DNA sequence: TGCAGTGCTAGAGACACTAAAGGCAACTGGAACACTGAAGCTTTCTTT. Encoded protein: CSARDTKGNWNTEAFF.

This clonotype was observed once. CDR3 sequence reads: CASSVSSGASYEQYF. CDR3 in DNA: TGTGCCAGCAGCGTAAGCTCGGGGGCTTCGTACGAGCAGTACTTC. The chain recombines TRBV9 with TRBJ2-7; D is possibly TRBD1 or TRBD2 (6 bases each). The germline V gene encodes CDR1 SGDLS and CDR2 YYNGEE. Trimming stripped 1 base from V and 4 bases from J, with 15 bases between. This CDR3 has 15 residues.

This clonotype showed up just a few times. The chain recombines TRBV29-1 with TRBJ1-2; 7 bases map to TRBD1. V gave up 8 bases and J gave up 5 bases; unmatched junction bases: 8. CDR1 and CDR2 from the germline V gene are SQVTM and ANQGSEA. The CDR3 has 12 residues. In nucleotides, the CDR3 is TGCAGCACCGATACACAGGGGTATGGCTACACCTTC. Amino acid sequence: CSTDTQGYGYTF.

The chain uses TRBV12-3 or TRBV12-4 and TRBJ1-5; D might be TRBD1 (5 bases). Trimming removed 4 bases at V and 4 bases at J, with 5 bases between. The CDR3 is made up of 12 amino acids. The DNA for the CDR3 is TGTGCCAGCAGTTGGGGGAATCAGCCCCAGCATTTT. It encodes CASSWGNQPQHF.

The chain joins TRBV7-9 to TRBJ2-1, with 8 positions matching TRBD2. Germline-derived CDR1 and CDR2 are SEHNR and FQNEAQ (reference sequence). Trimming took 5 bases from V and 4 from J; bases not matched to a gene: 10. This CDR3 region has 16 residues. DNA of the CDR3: TGTGCCAGCAGCCCCTCACCGGCTAGCGGGTACAATGAGCAGTTCTTC. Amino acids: CASSPSPASGYNEQFF.

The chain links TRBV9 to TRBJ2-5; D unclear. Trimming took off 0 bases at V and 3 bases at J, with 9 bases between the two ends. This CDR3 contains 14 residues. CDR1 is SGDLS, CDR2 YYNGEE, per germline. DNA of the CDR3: TGTGCCAGCAGCGTAGGGGTAGCAGAAGAGACCCAGTACTTC. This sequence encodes CASSVGVAEETQYF.

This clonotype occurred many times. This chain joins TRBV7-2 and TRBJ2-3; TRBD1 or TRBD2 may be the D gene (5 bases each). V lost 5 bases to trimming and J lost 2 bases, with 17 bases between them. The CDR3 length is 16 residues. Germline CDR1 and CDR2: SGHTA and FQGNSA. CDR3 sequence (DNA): TGTGCCAGCAGCGGATTTGGTGGGGGTACCACAGATACGCAGTATTTT. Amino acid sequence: CASSGFGGGTTDTQYF.

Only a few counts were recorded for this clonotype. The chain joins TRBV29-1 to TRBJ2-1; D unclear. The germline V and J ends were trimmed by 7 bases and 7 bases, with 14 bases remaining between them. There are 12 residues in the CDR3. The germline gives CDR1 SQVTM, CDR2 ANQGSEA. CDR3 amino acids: CSATPGRNEQFF. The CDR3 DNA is TGCAGCGCCACCCCCGGCAGGAATGAGCAGTTCTTC.

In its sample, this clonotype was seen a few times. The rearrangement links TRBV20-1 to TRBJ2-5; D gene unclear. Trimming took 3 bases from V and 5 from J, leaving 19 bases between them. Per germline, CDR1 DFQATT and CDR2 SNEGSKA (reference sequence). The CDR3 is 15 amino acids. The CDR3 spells CSASPRRTPSETQYF. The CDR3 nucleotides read TGCAGTGCTAGCCCCCGACGGACCCCCAGTGAGACCCAGTACTTC.

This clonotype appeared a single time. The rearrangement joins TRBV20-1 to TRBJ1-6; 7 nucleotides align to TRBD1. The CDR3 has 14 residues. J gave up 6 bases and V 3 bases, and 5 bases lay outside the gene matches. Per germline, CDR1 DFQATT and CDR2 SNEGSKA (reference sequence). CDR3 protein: CSASVGQPNSPLHF. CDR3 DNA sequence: TGCAGTGCTAGCGTGGGACAGCCTAATTCACCCCTCCACTTT.

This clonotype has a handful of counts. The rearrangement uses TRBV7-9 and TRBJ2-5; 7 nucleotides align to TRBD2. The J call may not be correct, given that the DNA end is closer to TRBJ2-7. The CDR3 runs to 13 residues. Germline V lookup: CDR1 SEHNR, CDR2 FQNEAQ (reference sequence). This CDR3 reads CASGSLAAGEQYF. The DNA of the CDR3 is TGTGCCAGCGGGAGTCTAGCGGCCGGCGAGCAGTACTTC.

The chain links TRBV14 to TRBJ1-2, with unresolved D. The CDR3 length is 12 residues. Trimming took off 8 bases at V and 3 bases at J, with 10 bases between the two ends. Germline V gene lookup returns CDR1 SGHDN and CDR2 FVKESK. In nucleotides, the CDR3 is TGTGCCAGCCAAGGAAGGGACTATGGCTACACCTTC. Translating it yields CASQGRDYGYTF. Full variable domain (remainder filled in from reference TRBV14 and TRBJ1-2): EAGVTQFPSHSVIEKGQTVTLRCDPISGHDNLYWYRRVMGKEIKFLLHFVKESKQDESGMPNNRFLAERTGGTYSTLKVQPAELEDSGVYFCASQGRDYGYTFGSGTRLTVV.

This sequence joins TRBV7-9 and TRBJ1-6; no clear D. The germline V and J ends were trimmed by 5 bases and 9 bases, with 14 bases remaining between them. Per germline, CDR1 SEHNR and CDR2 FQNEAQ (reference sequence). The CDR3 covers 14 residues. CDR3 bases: TGTGCCAGCAGCCCCCCTCGGGTGGCTTCACCCCTCCACTTT. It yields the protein CASSPPRVASPLHF.